This T cell receptor (beta chain) derives from a study of STAT3 mutations in large granular lymphocyte leukemia. Study-level findings and limits: At least one immunodominant TCR beta clonotype appeared in every T-cell large granular lymphocyte leukemia patient.

Turning to this clone: Its specificity is not known.

Profiling relied on immunoSEQ multiplex PCR, and the TCRdb table lists in-frame clones only, not all of them. Among some 4,000 clones listed, 60% to 80% were seen once. The CDR3 length is 13 residues. The germline V gene has CDR1 GTSNPN and CDR2 SVGIG (reference sequence). This TCR was sampled from a human donor with T large granular lymphocyte leukemia. Some clones in this sample may be carry-over from other donors' samples. V and J are TRBV30 and TRBJ1-5; TRBD1 might be the D (6 bases). The sequenced sample consisted of PBMCs. The CDR3 spells CALGGEGNQPQHF. CDR3 nucleotide sequence: TGTGCTCTAGGGGGGGAGGGCAATCAGCCCCAGCATTTT.